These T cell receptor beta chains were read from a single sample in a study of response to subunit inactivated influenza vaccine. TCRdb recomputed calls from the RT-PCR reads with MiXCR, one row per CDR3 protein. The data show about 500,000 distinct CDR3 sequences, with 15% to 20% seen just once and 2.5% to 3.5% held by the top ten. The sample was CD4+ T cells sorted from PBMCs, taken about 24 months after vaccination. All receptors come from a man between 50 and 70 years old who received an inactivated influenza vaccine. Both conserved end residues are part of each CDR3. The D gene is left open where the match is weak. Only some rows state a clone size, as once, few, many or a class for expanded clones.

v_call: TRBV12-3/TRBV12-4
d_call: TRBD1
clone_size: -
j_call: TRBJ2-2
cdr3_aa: CASRKDRVNTGELFF
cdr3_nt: TGTGCCAGCAGAAAGGACAGGGTGAACACCGGGGAGCTGTTTTTT

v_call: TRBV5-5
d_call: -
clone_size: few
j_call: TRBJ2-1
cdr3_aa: CASSSEGGSALLYNEQFF
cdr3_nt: TGTGCCAGCAGCTCTGAAGGGGGGTCGGCGCTCCTCTACAATGAGCAGTTCTTC

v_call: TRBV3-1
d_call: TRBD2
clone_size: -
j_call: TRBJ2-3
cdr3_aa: CASSRWEGLRKDTQYF
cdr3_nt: TGTGCCAGCAGCCGTTGGGAGGGACTGCGTAAAGATACGCAGTATTTT

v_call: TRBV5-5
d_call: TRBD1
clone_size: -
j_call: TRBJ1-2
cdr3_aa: CASSIGTGGAGGYTF
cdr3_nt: TGTGCCAGCAGCATAGGGACAGGGGGCGCGGGTGGCTACACCTTC

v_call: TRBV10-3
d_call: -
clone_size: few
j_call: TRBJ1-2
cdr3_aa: CAISEGTEYGYTF
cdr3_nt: TGTGCCATCAGTGAAGGGACGGAGTATGGCTACACCTTC

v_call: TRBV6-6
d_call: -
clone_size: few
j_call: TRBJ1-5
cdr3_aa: CASIRGVNQPQHF
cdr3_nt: TGTGCCAGCATCCGGGGGGTAAATCAGCCCCAGCATTTT

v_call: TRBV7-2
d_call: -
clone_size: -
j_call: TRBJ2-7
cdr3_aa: CASSSTHYEQYF
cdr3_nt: TGTGCCAGCAGCTCAACTCACTACGAGCAGTACTTC

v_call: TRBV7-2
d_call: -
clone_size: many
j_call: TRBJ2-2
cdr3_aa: CASSLSGSTNTGELFF
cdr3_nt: TGTGCCAGCAGCTTAAGCGGCAGTACGAACACCGGGGAGCTGTTTTTT

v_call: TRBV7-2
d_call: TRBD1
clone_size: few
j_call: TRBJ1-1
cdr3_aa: CASSQRTGLTEAFF
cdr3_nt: TGTGCCAGCAGCCAGAGGACAGGGTTAACTGAAGCTTTCTTT

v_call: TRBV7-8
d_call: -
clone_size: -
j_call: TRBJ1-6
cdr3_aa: CASIPGPGRVFSPLHF
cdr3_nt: TGTGCCAGCATCCCTGGTCCAGGGAGAGTGTTTTCACCCCTCCACTTT

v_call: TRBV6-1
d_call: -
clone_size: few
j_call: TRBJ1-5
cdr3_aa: CASSESGQRYQPQHF
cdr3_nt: TGTGCCAGCAGTGAAAGCGGACAGAGGTATCAGCCCCAGCATTTT

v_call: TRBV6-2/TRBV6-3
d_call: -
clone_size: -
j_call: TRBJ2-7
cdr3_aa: CASSSGTLPYEQYF
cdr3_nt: TGTGCCAGCAGTTCAGGGACCCTCCCCTACGAGCAGTACTTC

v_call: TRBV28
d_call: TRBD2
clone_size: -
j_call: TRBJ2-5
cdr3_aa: CASSLRPGTSGRAVPETQYF
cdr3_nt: TGTGCCAGCAGTTTACGTCCCGGGACTAGCGGGAGGGCCGTCCCAGAGACCCAGTACTTC

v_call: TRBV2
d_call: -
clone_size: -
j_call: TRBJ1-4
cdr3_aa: CASSERALNEKLFF
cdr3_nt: TGTGCCAGCAGTGAGAGGGCCTTGAATGAAAAACTGTTTTTT

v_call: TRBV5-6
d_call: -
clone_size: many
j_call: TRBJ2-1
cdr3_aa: CASSLGLGNEQFF
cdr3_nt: TGTGCCAGCAGCCTGGGGCTAGGCAATGAGCAGTTCTTC

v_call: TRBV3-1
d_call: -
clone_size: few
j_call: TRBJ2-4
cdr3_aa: CASSQVTGSRAKNIQYF
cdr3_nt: TGTGCCAGCAGCCAAGTTACCGGGAGTCGAGCCAAAAACATTCAGTACTTC

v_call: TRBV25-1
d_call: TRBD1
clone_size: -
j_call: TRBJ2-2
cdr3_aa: CACSEGGRGNTGELFF
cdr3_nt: TGTGCCTGCAGTGAAGGGGGCCGAGGGAACACCGGGGAGCTGTTTTTT

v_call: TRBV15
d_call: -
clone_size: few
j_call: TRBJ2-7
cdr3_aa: CATSRVIGYEQYF
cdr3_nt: TGTGCCACCAGCAGAGTAATAGGATACGAGCAGTACTTC

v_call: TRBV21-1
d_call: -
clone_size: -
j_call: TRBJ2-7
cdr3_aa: CASSWGWRDYEQYF
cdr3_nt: TGTGCCAGCAGCTGGGGATGGAGGGACTACGAGCAGTACTTC

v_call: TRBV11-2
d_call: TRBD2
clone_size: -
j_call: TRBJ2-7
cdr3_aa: CASSPRTSGNFYEQYF
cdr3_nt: TGTGCCAGCAGCCCCCGGACTAGCGGCAACTTCTACGAGCAGTACTTC

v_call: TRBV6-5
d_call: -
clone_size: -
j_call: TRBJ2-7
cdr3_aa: CASSYGPNPSYEQYF
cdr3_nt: TGTGCCAGCAGTTACGGACCTAACCCCTCCTACGAGCAGTACTTC

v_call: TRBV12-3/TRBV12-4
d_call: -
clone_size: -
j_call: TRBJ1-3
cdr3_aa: CASSLGGGNTIYF
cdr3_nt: TGTGCCAGCAGTTTAGGGGGTGGAAACACCATATATTTT

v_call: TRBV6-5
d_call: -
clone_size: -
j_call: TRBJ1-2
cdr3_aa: CASSYDSKNYGYTF
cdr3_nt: TGTGCCAGCAGTTACGACAGCAAAAACTATGGCTACACCTTC

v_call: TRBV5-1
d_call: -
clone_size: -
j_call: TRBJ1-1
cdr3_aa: CASRQEGRRGTEAFF
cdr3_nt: TGCGCCAGCAGGCAAGAGGGGAGGAGGGGCACTGAAGCTTTCTTT

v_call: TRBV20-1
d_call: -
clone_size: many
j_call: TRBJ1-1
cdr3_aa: CSAVHRPTSTEAFF
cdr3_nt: TGCAGTGCTGTCCACCGTCCCACGAGCACTGAAGCTTTCTTT

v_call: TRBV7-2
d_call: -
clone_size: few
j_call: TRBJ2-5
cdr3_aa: CASSSWTRETQYF
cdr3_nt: TGTGCCAGCAGCTCTTGGACCCGGGAGACCCAGTACTTC

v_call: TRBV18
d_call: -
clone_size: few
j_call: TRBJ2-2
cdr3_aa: CASSPAGWMTELFF
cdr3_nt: TGTGCCAGCTCACCCGCTGGGTGGATGACGGAGCTGTTTTTT